This paragraph reports one T cell receptor beta chain. This specimen comes from a study of CD8 T cells in ankylosing spondylitis. From the 5' RACE reads, TCRdb called clonotypes with MiXCR, one entry per CDR3 protein. The sample shows approximately 110,000 distinct CDR3 sequences, around 24% of them seen only once. Trimming shortened V by 6 bases and J by 8 bases, and 19 bases separated the two germline ends. The germline V gene encodes CDR1 DFQATT and CDR2 SNEGSKA (reference sequence). The CDR3 length is 13 residues. The gene calls are TRBV20-1 and TRBJ1-2, with no clear D. The clonotype originates from a male donor with ankylosing spondylitis. The sequenced material came from synovial fluid, either unsorted or a sorted T cell fraction (not recorded which). The CDR3 loop is CSAQEGPIRGYTF. In DNA form, the CDR3 reads TGCAGTGCACAAGAAGGGCCGATAAGGGGCTACACCTTC.